Presented here are 16 T cell receptor beta chains from one specimen sequenced in a study of T-cell memory formation after mild COVID-19. MiXCR was run by TCRdb on the 5' RACE reads, yielding one entry per CDR3 protein. The sample contains approximately 260,000 distinct CDR3 sequences, 15% to 20% of which appear only once. What was sequenced was PBMCs or a T cell subset sorted from them (not recorded which). The receptors were gathered from a man younger than 35 who had mild COVID-19 (a few samples of this study predate the infection). Cell type and time point are not known.

This clonotype was seen only a few times. The CDR3 loop is CASSQVPRGTGELFF. The CDR3 DNA follows: TGCGCCAGCAGCCAAGTTCCCAGGGGCACCGGGGAGCTGTTTTTT. The rearrangement uses TRBV4-1 and TRBJ2-2; weak D call: TRBD1 (6 bases). The CDR3 is made up of 15 amino acids. Trimming removed 1 base at V and 4 bases at J, with 10 bases between. Germline loops: CDR1 MGHRA, CDR2 YSYEKL.

This chain links TRBV5-1 with TRBJ2-3; 15 bases agree with TRBD2. This CDR3 is 16 amino acids long. Losses at the gene ends were 4 bases for V and 3 bases for J; bases not matched to a gene: 3. The germline V gene has CDR1 SGHRS and CDR2 YFSETQ. CDR3 in amino acids: CASSGTSGGLTDTQYF. The CDR3 DNA is TGCGCCAGCAGCGGGACTAGCGGGGGGCTAACAGATACGCAGTATTTT.

This clonotype came up a few times. CDR3 protein: CASSSKTGDLLNTEAFF. For the CDR3, the DNA is TGTGCCAGCAGCTCCAAGACAGGGGACCTTTTGAACACTGAAGCTTTCTTT. The rearrangement uses TRBV7-6 and TRBJ1-1; 8 bases agree with TRBD1. The CDR3 sequence is 17 residues long. Trimming cost V 4 bases and J 0 bases; bases outside gene matches: 10. Germline V gene sequence: CDR1 SGHVS, CDR2 FNYEAQ. Using reference TRBV7-6 and TRBJ1-1 for the parts outside the CDR3, the full variable domain is GAGVSQSPRYKVTKRGQDVALRCDPISGHVSLYWYRQALGQGPEFLTYFNYEAQQDKSGLPNDRFSAERPEGSISTLTIQRTEQRDSAMYRCASSSKTGDLLNTEAFFGQGTRLTVV.

This clonotype turned up a few times. This sequence joins TRBV27 and TRBJ2-7, with TRBD1 identical over 11 bases. V was pared by 6 bases and J by 3 bases, with 10 bases of the junction left unmatched. This CDR3 spans 16 amino acids. Germline CDR1 is MNHEY and CDR2 is SMNVEV (reference sequence). CDR3: CASSLMWTGGIYEQYF. DNA of the CDR3: TGTGCCAGCAGCCTGATGTGGACAGGGGGCATCTACGAGCAGTACTTC.

The chain joins TRBV11-2 to TRBJ2-7; 7 nucleotides line up with TRBD1. CDR1 is SGHAT, CDR2 FQNNGV, per germline. The CDR3 has 15 residues. V was pared by 5 bases and J by 1 base, with 8 bases of the junction left unmatched. CDR3 coding DNA: TGTGCCAGCAGCCACATCTGGGACAGTTCCTACGAGCAGTACTTC. Amino acids: CASSHIWDSSYEQYF.

The sample holds a few counts of this clonotype. This CDR3 reads CASTGGQGNIQYF. Here the CDR3 DNA reads TGTGCCAGCACGGGGGGGCAAGGAAACATTCAGTACTTC. V and J are TRBV5-5 and TRBJ2-4, with 8 bases identical to TRBD2. The CDR3 is 13 residues long. The germline CDR1 and CDR2 sequences are SGHKS and YYEKEE (reference sequence). V gave up 6 bases and J gave up 6 bases; unmatched junction bases: 5.

The V and J genes are TRBV7-9 and TRBJ2-3; 8 bases line up with TRBD2. The junction had 7 bases not matched to a gene; V was cut back by 5 bases and J by 0 bases. In germline, CDR1 is SEHNR, CDR2 FQNEAQ (reference sequence). The CDR3 is 16 amino acids. The CDR3 sequence is CASSPRGGGSTDTQYF. CDR3 nucleotides: TGTGCCAGCAGCCCCCGGGGCGGGGGGAGCACAGATACGCAGTATTTT.

This clonotype has just a few counts. This chain joins TRBV9 and TRBJ2-7; possibly TRBD1 or TRBD2 for D (5 bases each). The germline V gene encodes CDR1 SGDLS and CDR2 YYNGEE. Trimming removed 3 bases from V and 2 bases from J, with 21 bases in between. The CDR3 runs 17 residues. For the CDR3, the DNA is TGTGCCAGCAGCGCACGGACCGGGACCGCAATAGCCTACGAGCAGTACGTC. Its protein is CASSARTGTAIAYEQYV.

The V gene is TRBV11-1, the J gene TRBJ1-1, with D possibly matching TRBD1 (6 bases). CDR1 and CDR2 (germline): SGHAT, FQDESV (reference sequence). The CDR3 length is 14 residues. V was pared by 3 bases and J by 3 bases, with 11 bases between. The CDR3 is CASSFRDIYTEAFF. The CDR3 nucleotides read TGTGCCAGCAGCTTCCGGGACATTTACACTGAAGCTTTCTTT.

The chain couples TRBV5-4 to TRBJ2-7, with D maybe TRBD2 (5 bases). From germline, CDR1 is SGHNT and CDR2 YYREEE (reference sequence). CDR3 length: 14 residues. Trimming took 0 bases from V and 2 from J, leaving 9 bases between them. CDR3 region: CASSLEPGTYEQYV. The CDR3 DNA sequence: TGTGCCAGCAGCTTGGAACCGGGAACCTACGAGCAGTACGTC.

The chain recombines TRBV9 with TRBJ1-6; D remains ambiguous. This CDR3 has 15 amino acids. V lost 0 bases and J lost 9, with 13 bases in between. Looked up from germline, CDR1 is SGDLS and CDR2 is YYNGEE. This CDR3 is CASSVEEIGISPLHF. CDR3 nucleotides: TGTGCCAGCAGCGTAGAAGAGATCGGTATTTCACCCCTCCACTTT.

This sequence joins TRBV5-1 and TRBJ1-1; D not resolved. From germline, CDR1 is SGHRS and CDR2 YFSETQ. V lost 0 bases, J lost 1 base, and 10 bases lay in between. The CDR3 contains 15 residues. In DNA form, the CDR3 reads TGCGCCAGCAGCTTGGGATTCGGCGGGAACACTGAAGCTTTCTTT. This gives the protein CASSLGFGGNTEAFF.

This clonotype has more than one count but fewer than ten. The J gene is TRBJ1-4, the V gene TRBV7-2; D possibly corresponds to TRBD1 (6 bases). The CDR3 length is 12 residues. The ends were cut back, 3 bases at V and 8 bases at J, with 7 bases in the middle. Germline CDR1 SGHTA, CDR2 FQGNSA. This chain's CDR3 is CASSLDREKLFF. As DNA, the CDR3 is TGTGCCAGCAGCTTGGACAGAGAAAAACTGTTTTTT.

A few counts support this clonotype. In nucleotides, the CDR3 is TGTGCCAGCAGTGACCAGGGGGGAACCGGGGAGCTGTTTTTT. Amino acids: CASSDQGGTGELFF. J is TRBJ2-2 and V is TRBV6-4; D may be TRBD1 (7 bases). Germline V gene data show CDR1 as MRHNA and CDR2 as SNTAGT. This CDR3 comprises 14 residues. V was trimmed by 2 bases and J by 5 bases, leaving 9 bases between them.

This clonotype showed up many times. The chain uses TRBV9 and TRBJ2-7; D gene uncertain. The V end was cut by 3 bases, the J end by 3 bases, with 4 bases between. The CDR3 is 11 amino acids. CDR1 is SGDLS, CDR2 YYNGEE, per germline. The chain's CDR3 is CASSAGYEQYF. The CDR3 coding sequence is TGTGCCAGCAGCGCGGGCTACGAGCAGTACTTC.

This clonotype was counted a few times. This chain connects TRBV7-8 to TRBJ1-1; unclear D gene. This CDR3 comprises 13 residues. The germline gives CDR1 SGHVS, CDR2 FQNEAQ. V gave up 2 bases and J gave up 6 bases, with 10 bases separating them. The DNA for the CDR3 is TGTGCCAGCAGCTTACGTCCGGTCCCTGAAGCTTTCTTT. Encoded protein: CASSLRPVPEAFF.